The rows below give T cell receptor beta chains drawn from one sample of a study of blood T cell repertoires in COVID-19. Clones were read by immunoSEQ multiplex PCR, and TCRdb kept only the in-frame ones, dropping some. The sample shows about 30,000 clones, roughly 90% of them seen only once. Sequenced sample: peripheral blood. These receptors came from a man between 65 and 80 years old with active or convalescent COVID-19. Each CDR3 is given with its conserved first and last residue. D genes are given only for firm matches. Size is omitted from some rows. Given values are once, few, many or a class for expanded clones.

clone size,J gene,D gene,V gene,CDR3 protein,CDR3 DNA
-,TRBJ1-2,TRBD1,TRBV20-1,CSARGQYGYTF,TGCAGTGCTAGGGGACAGTATGGCTACACCTTC
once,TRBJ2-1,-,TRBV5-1,CASSILTGGEQFF,TGCGCCAGCAGCATTCTCACCGGGGGTGAGCAGTTCTTC
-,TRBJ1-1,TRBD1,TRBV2,CASRNEQGSTEAFF,TGTGCCAGCAGGAACGAACAGGGGAGCACTGAAGCTTTCTTT
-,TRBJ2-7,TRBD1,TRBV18,CASSLRQGGGYEQYF,TGTGCCAGCTCACTAAGACAGGGTGGGGGCTACGAGCAGTACTTC
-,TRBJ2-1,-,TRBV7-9,CASSSDYYEQFF,TGTGCCAGCAGCTCGGACTATTATGAGCAGTTCTTC
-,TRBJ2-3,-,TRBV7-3,CASSSGAGTQYF,TGTGCCAGTAGCTCCGGAGCTGGTACGCAGTATTTT
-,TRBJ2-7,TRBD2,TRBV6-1,CASSDPRLAGGNTGNEQYF,TGTGCCAGCAGTGACCCGCGACTAGCGGGGGGCAATACAGGGAACGAGCAGTACTTC
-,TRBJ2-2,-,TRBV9,CASSVARTITGELFF,TGTGCCAGCAGCGTAGCTAGGACAATAACCGGGGAGCTGTTTTTT
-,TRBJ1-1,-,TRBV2,CASSSRTANTEAFF,TGTGCCAGCAGTTCACGGACAGCGAACACTGAAGCTTTCTTT
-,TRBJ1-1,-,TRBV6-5,CASSRTRGNTEAFF,TGTGCCAGCAGTCGAACAAGGGGGAACACTGAAGCTTTCTTT
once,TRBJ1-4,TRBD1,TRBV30,CAWSKGTDGEKLFF,TGTGCCTGGAGTAAGGGGACAGATGGTGAAAAACTGTTTTTT
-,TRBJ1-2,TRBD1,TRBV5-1,CASSPGDRGHGYTF,TGCGCCAGCAGCCCCGGGGACAGGGGCCATGGCTACACCTTC
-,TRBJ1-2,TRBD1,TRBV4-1,CASSQDRDRVYGYTF,TGCGCCAGCAGCCAAGATAGGGACAGGGTCTATGGCTACACCTTC
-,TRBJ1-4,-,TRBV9,CASSLSGLNEKLFF,TGTGCCAGCAGCCTTTCAGGACTGAATGAAAAACTGTTTTTT
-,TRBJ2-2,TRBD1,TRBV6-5,CASRAGGPGELFF,TGTGCCAGCAGGGCAGGGGGCCCCGGGGAGCTGTTTTTT
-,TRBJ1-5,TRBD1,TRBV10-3,CAISETGTGGYQPQHF,TGTGCCATCAGTGAGACCGGGACAGGGGGTTATCAGCCCCAGCATTTT
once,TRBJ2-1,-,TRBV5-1,CASSPPPGSSYNEQFF,TGCGCCAGCAGCCCCCCGCCCGGGAGCTCCTACAATGAGCAGTTCTTC
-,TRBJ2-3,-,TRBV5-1,CASSLGIGAGGTDTQYF,TGCGCCAGCAGCCTAGGGATCGGTGCAGGGGGCACAGATACGCAGTATTTT
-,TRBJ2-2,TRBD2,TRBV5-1,CASSFPGLAGWNTGELFF,TGCGCCAGCAGCTTCCCGGGACTAGCGGGATGGAACACCGGGGAGCTGTTTTTT
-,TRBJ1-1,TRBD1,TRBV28,CASSLNRGYTEAFF,TGTGCCAGCAGTTTAAACAGGGGCTACACTGAAGCTTTCTTT
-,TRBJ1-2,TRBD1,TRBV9,CASSPGQGYGYTF,TGTGCCAGCAGCCCGGGACAGGGGTATGGCTACACCTTC
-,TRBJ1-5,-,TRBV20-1,CSARTPGPQHF,TGCAGTGCTAGGACTCCGGGGCCCCAGCATTTT
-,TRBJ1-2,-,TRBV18,CASSPAQGTTNYGYTF,TGTGCCAGCTCACCCGCACAGGGTACTACTAACTATGGCTACACCTTC
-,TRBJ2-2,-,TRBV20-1,CSASSEPANTGELFF,TGCAGTGCTAGTTCGGAGCCAGCGAACACCGGGGAGCTGTTTTTT
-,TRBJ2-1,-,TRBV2,CASSGSGSYNEQFF,TGTGCCAGCAGTGGATCAGGGTCCTACAATGAGCAGTTCTTC
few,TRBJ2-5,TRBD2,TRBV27,CASSPSGRARETQYF,TGTGCCAGTAGTCCCAGCGGGAGGGCCCGGGAGACCCAGTACTTC
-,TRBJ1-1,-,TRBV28,CASNPGSNTEAFF,TGTGCCAGCAACCCAGGCTCGAACACTGAAGCTTTCTTT